These 30 T cell receptor beta chains were all obtained from the same sample, sequenced in a study of blood T cell repertoires in COVID-19. Assay used: immunoSEQ multiplex PCR; TCRdb lists only in-frame clones, some missing. The sample records 150,000 to 200,000 clones, 85% being singletons. The sequenced sample consisted of peripheral blood. The receptor source for this set is a human donor with acute or convalescent COVID-19. The donor label of this sample is uncertain.

The rearrangement links TRBV9 to TRBJ2-2, with 8 bases fitting TRBD1. V lost 4 bases, J lost 0 bases, and 5 bases stayed unmatched. From germline, CDR1 is SGDLS and CDR2 YYNGEE. The CDR3 extends over 16 amino acids. CDR3 residues: CASSKRDRPNTGELFF. In DNA, the CDR3 is TGTGCCAGCAGCAAACGGGACAGGCCGAACACCGGGGAGCTGTTTTTT.

This rearrangement joins TRBV6-5 to TRBJ2-5; D is undetermined. This CDR3 is 13 amino acids long. The germline V and J ends were trimmed by 2 bases and 2 bases, with 6 bases remaining between them. CDR1 is MNHEY, CDR2 SVGAGI, per germline. The CDR3 nucleotides read TGTGCCAGCAGTTACGGAGAGCAAGAGACCCAGTACTTC. Translation gives CASSYGEQETQYF.

The V and J genes are TRBV30 and TRBJ1-5; TRBD1 is a possible D gene (5 bases). V was trimmed by 0 bases and J by 5 bases, leaving 8 bases between them. This CDR3 has 13 residues. The germline V gene encodes CDR1 GTSNPN and CDR2 SVGIG (reference sequence). CDR3 in amino acids: CAWSVQGDQPQHF. The CDR3 coding sequence is TGTGCCTGGAGTGTACAAGGGGATCAGCCCCAGCATTTT.

V gene TRBV7-2 combines with J gene TRBJ2-2, with D possibly TRBD2 on 5 matching bases. There are 12 residues in the CDR3. Looked up from germline, CDR1 is SGHTA and CDR2 is FQGNSA. Trimming removed 6 bases from V and 5 bases from J, with 7 bases in between. In DNA form, the CDR3 reads TGTGCCAGCAGGGGCGGGACCGGGGAGCTGTTTTTT. This sequence encodes CASRGGTGELFF.

The rearrangement uses TRBV7-8 and TRBJ2-7; 8 bases are shared with TRBD2. This CDR3 contains 16 residues. CDR1 is SGHVS, CDR2 FQNEAQ, per germline. The junction had 9 bases not matched to a gene; V was cut back by 2 bases and J by 3 bases. CDR3 DNA: TGTGCCAGCAGCTTAAATGCAAGGACTAGCAACTACGAGCAGTACTTC. This encodes CASSLNARTSNYEQYF.

This CDR3 is CASSQGQGVTGELFF. DNA of the CDR3: TGTGCCAGCAGCCAAGGGCAGGGTGTAACCGGGGAGCTGTTTTTT. This chain links TRBV14 with TRBJ2-2; tentatively, D is TRBD1 (5 bases). Germline V CDR1 and CDR2: SGHDN, FVKESK. The CDR3 has 15 amino acids. The V gene lost 1 base and the J gene lost 5 bases, with 11 bases spanning the gap.

The genes are TRBV27 and TRBJ2-7; D is perhaps TRBD1 (6 bases). Per germline, CDR1 MNHEY and CDR2 SMNVEV (reference sequence). The germline V and J ends were trimmed by 4 bases and 4 bases, with 8 bases remaining between them. The CDR3 is made up of 12 amino acids. The CDR3 sequence: CASSSQGYEQYF. CDR3 in DNA: TGTGCCAGCAGTTCTCAGGGGTACGAGCAGTACTTC.

In this sample, this clone turned up once. The gene calls are TRBV7-9 and TRBJ1-2; possible D gene TRBD1, 5 bases. V lost 5 bases and J lost 4, with 14 bases in between. The CDR3 loop spans 14 amino acids. Germline V gene sequence: CDR1 SEHNR, CDR2 FQNEAQ (reference sequence). This chain's CDR3 is CASSLEGAAYGYTF. The CDR3 DNA reads TGTGCCAGCAGCCTCGAAGGGGCAGCCTATGGCTACACCTTC.

This clone was seen a few times. The rearrangement uses TRBV10-3 and TRBJ2-1; TRBD2 agrees at 9 bases. Germline V CDR1 and CDR2: ENHRY, SYGVKD. The V segment lost 3 bases and the J segment 6 bases; nucleotides outside the gene matches: 12. This CDR3 has 17 amino acids. CDR3 coding DNA: TGTGCCATCAGTGAACCCACTTCGGGGACTAGCTCCAATGAGCAGTTCTTC. This gives the protein CAISEPTSGTSSNEQFF.

V and J are TRBV7-2 and TRBJ1-5, with D perhaps TRBD1 (6 bases). Germline CDR1 SGHTA, CDR2 FQGNSA. The germline V and J ends were trimmed by 1 base and 8 bases, with 9 bases remaining between them. The CDR3 spans 13 residues. The CDR3 sequence: CASSLEGGKPQHF. In DNA, the CDR3 is TGTGCCAGCAGCTTAGAGGGGGGGAAGCCCCAGCATTTT.

The V and J genes are TRBV15 and TRBJ1-6, with D hard to call. CDR1 is LNHNV and CDR2 is YYDKDF in the germline V gene (reference sequence). This CDR3 contains 14 residues. Trimming took 3 bases from V and 6 from J, leaving 9 bases between them. The DNA for the CDR3 is TGTGCCACCAGCAGTGCCCAGGTTAATTCACCCCTCCACTTT. It translates to CATSSAQVNSPLHF. The complete variable domain, with remaining parts taken from reference TRBV15 and TRBJ1-6, reads DAMVIQNPRYQVTQFGKPVTLSCSQTLNHNVMYWYQQKSSQAPKLLFHYYDKDFNNEADTPDNFQSRRPNTSFCFLDIRSPGLGDTAMYLCATSSAQVNSPLHFGNGTRLTVT.

V usage is TRBV7-9 and J usage is TRBJ2-3, with a tentative D call TRBD1 (6 bases). V lost 3 bases, J lost 2 bases, and 18 bases lay in between. The CDR3 is made up of 17 amino acids. The germline gives CDR1 SEHNR, CDR2 FQNEAQ (reference sequence). The CDR3 loop is CASSFTGTNVNTDTQYF. CDR3 DNA: TGTGCCAGCAGCTTTACCGGGACAAACGTCAACACAGATACGCAGTATTTT.

The rearrangement uses TRBV4-3 and TRBJ2-2, with D unresolved. Trimming pared 5 bases from V and 1 base from J, leaving 17 bases between. CDR3 size: 17 residues. Germline V gene lookup returns CDR1 LGHNA and CDR2 YSLEER. The CDR3 DNA is TGCGCCAGCAGCGCCGGGTGGAAGGAGAGGAACACCGGGGAGCTGTTTTTT. As protein: CASSAGWKERNTGELFF.

This chain links TRBV7-2 with TRBJ2-3; TRBD2 matches at 9 bases. V dropped 1 base and J dropped 3; count of bases not matched to a gene: 5. Germline CDR1 reads SGHTA; CDR2 reads FQGNSA. This CDR3 is 16 amino acids long. CDR3 sequence reads: CASSLGGLAGTDTQYF. The CDR3 DNA reads TGTGCCAGCAGCTTAGGGGGTCTAGCGGGAACAGATACGCAGTATTTT.

This rearrangement joins TRBV5-1 to TRBJ1-3; possibly TRBD1 for D (5 bases). From germline, CDR1 is SGHRS and CDR2 YFSETQ. V was pared by 4 bases and J by 3 bases, with 17 bases between. The CDR3 spans 16 residues. The CDR3 DNA reads TGCGCCAGCAGCACCAAAGGAGGGGCTGGTGGAAACACCATATATTTT. This sequence encodes CASSTKGGAGGNTIYF.

V gene TRBV5-1 combines with J gene TRBJ1-4; the D is unclear. CDR1 and CDR2 from the germline V gene are SGHRS and YFSETQ. The CDR3 has 13 amino acids. With 4 bases removed from V and 5 bases from J, the gap between germline ends came to 9 bases. The CDR3 reads CASSVGANEKLFF. CDR3 DNA: TGCGCCAGCAGCGTGGGAGCAAATGAAAAACTGTTTTTT. Based on the CDR3 plus reference TRBV5-1 and TRBJ1-4, the full variable domain is KAGVTQTPRYLIKTRGQQVTLSCSPISGHRSVSWYQQTPGQGLQFLFEYFSETQRNKGNFPGRFSGRQFSNSRSEMNVSTLELGDSALYLCASSVGANEKLFFGSGTQLSVL.

J is TRBJ2-1 and V is TRBV5-5; 10 bases are a match to TRBD1. CDR1 and CDR2 from the germline V gene are SGHKS and YYEKEE (reference sequence). This CDR3 has 17 residues. Trimming cost V 4 bases and J 6 bases; bases outside gene matches: 13. The DNA of the CDR3 is TGTGCCAGCAGCCCACCTCCGACAGGGGGCTACCGCAATGAGCAGTTCTTC. Translating gives CASSPPPTGGYRNEQFF. Using reference TRBV5-5 and TRBJ2-1 for the parts outside the CDR3, the full variable domain is DAGVTQSPTHLIKTRGQQVTLRCSPISGHKSVSWYQQVLGQGPQFIFQYYEKEERGRGNFPDRFSARQFPNYSSELNVNALLLGDSALYLCASSPPPTGGYRNEQFFGPGTRLTVL.

The V call is TRBV15, the J call TRBJ1-1; 7 positions agree with TRBD1. The CDR3 sequence is 15 residues long. J gave up 2 bases and V 7 bases, and 10 bases lay outside the gene matches. Germline lookup yields CDR1 LNHNV and CDR2 YYDKDF (reference sequence). The CDR3 DNA is TGTGCCACCAACCGGCCAGGGGGAAGTAACACTGAAGCTTTCTTT. This gives the protein CATNRPGGSNTEAFF.

The chain couples TRBV5-4 to TRBJ1-6; D might be TRBD1 (6 bases). CDR1 is SGHNT and CDR2 is YYREEE in the germline V gene (reference sequence). V was pared by 0 bases and J by 9 bases, with 13 bases between. The CDR3 is 15 residues long. The CDR3 loop is CASSLGGIRGSPLHF. The CDR3, as DNA: TGTGCCAGCAGCTTGGGGGGAATCAGGGGTTCACCCCTCCACTTT.

This clone was counted at least ten times. The V and J genes are TRBV6-5 and TRBJ2-1; possible D gene TRBD2, 5 bases. The CDR3 spans 15 residues. Trimming took off 11 bases at V and 5 bases at J, with 22 bases between the two ends. Germline values: CDR1 MNHEY, CDR2 SVGAGI. DNA of the CDR3: TGTGCCGGAAACCCCGGGGAGAAGCATAACAATGAGCAGTTCTTC. Amino acid sequence: CAGNPGEKHNNEQFF.

This clone has at least ten counts. The rearrangement links TRBV4-1 to TRBJ1-2, with TRBD1 matching over 11 bases. The CDR3 length is 14 residues. Germline loops: CDR1 MGHRA, CDR2 YSYEKL. Trimming removed 4 bases from V and 5 bases from J; junction bases left unmatched: 3. CDR3 DNA: TGCGCCAGCAGCCCTGGGACAGGGGGTTATGGCTACACCTTC. Protein: CASSPGTGGYGYTF.

This chain connects TRBV7-8 to TRBJ1-4; 8 nucleotides match TRBD1. Per germline, CDR1 SGHVS and CDR2 FQNEAQ. V trimming: 6 bases; J trimming: 6 bases; junction bases outside the gene matches: 9. CDR3 length equals 15 residues. Written as DNA, the CDR3 is TGTGCCAGCAGTATTAGCAGGGGGCGGGATGAAAAACTGTTTTTT. Translating gives CASSISRGRDEKLFF.

The CDR3 sequence is CASSRLGRSGDSYEQYF. The DNA of the CDR3 is TGTGCCAGCAGCCGGTTAGGGAGGAGCGGAGATTCCTACGAGCAGTACTTC. The chain combines TRBV3-1 (or the pseudogene TRBV3-2) with TRBJ2-7, with a weak D call TRBD2 (6 bases). CDR1 and CDR2 from the germline V gene are LGHDT and YNNKEL (reference sequence). V dropped 4 bases and J dropped 1 base, with 20 bases sitting between them. This CDR3 is 17 amino acids long.

This clone came up a few times. This chain joins TRBV3-1 (or the pseudogene TRBV3-2) and TRBJ1-5, with D perhaps matching TRBD1 (5 bases). The germline V gene has CDR1 LGHDT and CDR2 YNNKEL (reference sequence). The CDR3 runs to 15 residues. The V and J ends lost 1 base and 0 bases respectively, with 7 bases between them. The DNA of the CDR3 is TGTGCCAGCAGCCAAGGCAGGGCTAGCAATCAGCCCCAGCATTTT. As protein: CASSQGRASNQPQHF.

V gene TRBV27 combines with J gene TRBJ1-5; D is possibly TRBD1 (5 bases). Trimming stripped 2 bases from V and 6 bases from J, with 20 bases between. Germline CDR1 and CDR2: MNHEY and SMNVEV (reference sequence). The CDR3 has 17 amino acids. DNA for the CDR3: TGTGCCAGCAGTTTAAGGGTTGGAGGGCAGGGTAGTCAGCCCCAGCATTTT. Protein sequence: CASSLRVGGQGSQPQHF.

The J gene is TRBJ2-2, the V gene TRBV6-5; 9 bases match TRBD2. Germline V gives CDR1 MNHEY, CDR2 SVGAGI. Unmatched junction bases numbered 2, after V lost 6 bases and J lost 3 bases. The CDR3 is 14 residues long. The CDR3 protein is CASRLAGHTGELFF. DNA for the CDR3: TGTGCCAGCAGACTAGCGGGTCACACCGGGGAGCTGTTTTTT.

The CDR3 protein is CASSLAGTGTYEQYF. The CDR3 DNA reads as TGCGCCAGCAGCTTGGCCGGGACAGGGACCTACGAGCAGTACTTC. The chain has TRBV5-1 and TRBJ2-7, with 9 positions matching TRBD1. The length of the CDR3 is 15 residues. Trimming took 0 bases from V and 2 from J; bases not matched to a gene: 3. Germline loops: CDR1 SGHRS, CDR2 YFSETQ.

The J gene is TRBJ1-6, the V gene TRBV3-1 (or the pseudogene TRBV3-2), with D tentatively TRBD1 (6 bases). Trimming pared 5 bases from V and 5 bases from J, leaving 13 bases between. The CDR3 runs to 15 residues. The germline V gene encodes CDR1 LGHDT and CDR2 YNNKEL (reference sequence). This chain's CDR3 is CASSSQGRDNSPLHF. CDR3 nucleotides: TGTGCCAGCAGCTCACAGGGAAGAGATAATTCACCCCTCCACTTT.

The rearrangement uses TRBV5-1 and TRBJ1-2; 8 nucleotides agree with TRBD1. Germline loops: CDR1 SGHRS, CDR2 YFSETQ. The CDR3 is 16 amino acids. V shed 3 bases and J 8 bases; nucleotides not matched to a gene: 15. The CDR3 loop is CASSSWGSGTGDGYTF. CDR3 nucleotide sequence: TGCGCCAGCAGCTCCTGGGGGTCCGGGACAGGCGACGGCTACACCTTC.

This clone has a single count. The J gene is TRBJ1-1, the V gene TRBV15, with a tentative D call TRBD1 (6 bases). Germline assignment: CDR1 LNHNV and CDR2 YYDKDF (reference sequence). The V and J ends lost 5 bases and 0 bases respectively, with 13 bases between them. CDR3 length equals 15 residues. DNA of the CDR3: TGTGCCACCAGCGAGACGGCAGGGGTGAACACTGAAGCTTTCTTT. Amino acid sequence: CATSETAGVNTEAFF.